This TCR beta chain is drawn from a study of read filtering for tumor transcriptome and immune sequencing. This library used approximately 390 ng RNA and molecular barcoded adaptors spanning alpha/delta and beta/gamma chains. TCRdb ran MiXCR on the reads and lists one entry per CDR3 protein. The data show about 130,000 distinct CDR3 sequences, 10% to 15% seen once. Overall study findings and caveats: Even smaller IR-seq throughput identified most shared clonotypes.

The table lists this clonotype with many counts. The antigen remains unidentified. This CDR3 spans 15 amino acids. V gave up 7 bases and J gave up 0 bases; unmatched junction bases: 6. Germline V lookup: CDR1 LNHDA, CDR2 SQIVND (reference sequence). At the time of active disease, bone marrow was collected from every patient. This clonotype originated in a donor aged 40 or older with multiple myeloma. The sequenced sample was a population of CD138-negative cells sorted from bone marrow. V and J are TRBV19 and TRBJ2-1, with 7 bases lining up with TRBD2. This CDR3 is CASIAGDRSYNEQFF. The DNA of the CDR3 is TGTGCCAGTATCGCGGGGGACCGCTCCTACAATGAGCAGTTCTTC.